The entry below gives a single T cell receptor (beta chain) sequence along with its context. What antigen it recognizes has not been identified. One base away there is no much larger clone; base qualities are not given. This entry belongs to a study of T cell repertoires in ileal Crohn's disease (dated by TCRdb to the late 2010s). Background on the whole study: At the time of surgery, approximately 35% of patients were active smokers, and the median duration of disease was 6.5 to 8.5 years. Surgery was performed for a complication in all patients, with stricturing disease in around 60% and penetrating disease in approximately 40%. About half of the patients received postoperative therapy: under 13 received thiopurines and 15 to 20 received anti-TNF agents. TCR repertoire analysis was performed in around 61 Crohn's disease patients drawn from a prospective multicentre cohort. Running in parallel with the study was a multicentre cohort set up to find predictors of early endoscopic recurrence following ileocolonic resection. A Rutgeerts score higher than i0 was the definition used for endoscopic postoperative recurrence. A total of around 150 mucosal samples from roughly 60 patients were sequenced, collected from several sites on the surgical specimen as well as at postoperative endoscopy. What the authors observed across the whole study: Compared with CD4 T cells, sorted CD8 T cells contained more high-frequency clones, which suggests that the mucosal expansions were mostly CD8. Mucosal CD4 and CD8 T cells were sorted and sequenced only in a subgroup of patients, the size of which was not stated. A significantly higher proportion of clonal expansions was observed in active smokers at surgery than in non-smokers (about 25% vs 20%, p=0.02). Higher high-frequency clone percentages at surgery were associated with endoscopic recurrence; all patients with clonality above 26.8% (18/57) had recurrence.

For commercial TCRB immunosequencing, approximately 460 nanograms of biopsy DNA were submitted for each sample. Adaptive Biotechnology amplified the CDR3 regions from genomic DNA with a two-step multiplex PCR designed to control amplification bias. Primers for every V and J gene segment were used in the first PCR, and barcodes and Illumina adapters were added in the second PCR. CDR3 libraries were sequenced on an Illumina instrument. The authors' pipeline ran thus. Analysis combined the vendor-provided pipelines with custom analysis of raw data in R/Bioconductor under R version 3.3.0. Clonality, ranging from 0 to 1, was calculated as the inverse of the normalised Shannon entropy of all productive clones. High-frequency clones were defined as the share of the repertoire occupied by the top 100 clones, with only clones passing a 95% confidence test being retained. Overlap between samples was measured with the Morisita-Horn index, while repertoire diversity was measured with the Simpson index. TCRdb limited this immuneACCESS table to in-frame rearrangements with V and J called. A share of clones is missing; checked studies link under half to unresolved V genes, and the rest is unexplained. The DNA gave D and trimming, while V, J and clone size come from that table. Present in this sample are about 13,000 clones, roughly four fifths of which were seen just once. The ten biggest clones cover 4% to 5% of the sample.

Eligible patients were adults with ileal or ileocolonic Crohn's disease who had an indication for ileocolonic resection. Before DNA extraction, whole ileal mucosal biopsies were kept frozen at -80 degrees C. Genomic DNA was extracted from frozen whole biopsies with a TRizol-based method and quantified on a NanoDrop 2000 spectrophotometer. Including the terminal cysteine and phenylalanine, the CDR3 comprises 15 residues. Just the 45-base CDR3 DNA is kept, in frame starting at base 1. V drops 2 bases and J drops 5 bases, leaving 15 bases in between. As encoded in the germline V gene, CDR1 is KGHSH while CDR2 is LQKENI.

This chain is built from TRBV18 and TRBJ2-5, with no D gene named confidently. The sequenced material came from ileal tissue. The TCR was taken from an adult with Crohn's disease. The CDR3 region: CASSPFPVLLETQYF. The sequenced DNA: TGTGCCAGCTCACCATTTCCGGTCCTGCTGGAGACCCAGTACTTC.